A single sample gave rise to the 23 T cell receptor beta chains below, sequenced in a study of T cells in localized non-small cell lung cancer. Profiled with immunoSEQ multiplex PCR; TCRdb holds only in-frame clones, not every one. The repertoire holds tens of thousands of clones, with approximately 90% as singletons. The material was peripheral blood, obtained before any cancer treatment. The receptors were gathered from a woman aged 35 to 70 with stage I squamous cell lung carcinoma.

This sequence joins TRBV4-1 and TRBJ1-1; possibly TRBD1 for D (5 bases). The CDR3 contains 13 residues. The ends were cut back, 5 bases at V and 1 base at J, with 8 bases in the middle. Germline CDR1 is MGHRA and CDR2 is YSYEKL. Here the CDR3 reads CASSSGQNTEAFF. The CDR3 DNA sequence: TGCGCCAGCAGCTCCGGACAGAACACTGAAGCTTTCTTT.

The rearrangement uses TRBV11-3 and TRBJ2-2; D is ambiguous. This CDR3 is built from 12 residues. CDR1 and CDR2 from the germline V gene are SGHNT and YENEEA. V dropped 5 bases and J dropped 1 base, with 2 bases sitting between them. The CDR3 DNA sequence: TGTGCCAGCAGCCTGAACACCGGGGAGCTGTTTTTT. Residues: CASSLNTGELFF. Based on the CDR3 plus reference TRBV11-3 and TRBJ2-2, the full variable domain is EAGVVQSPRYKIIEKKQPVAFWCNPISGHNTLYWYLQNLGQGPELLIRYENEEAVDDSQLPKDRFSAERLKGVDSTLKIQPAELGDSAVYLCASSLNTGELFFGEGSRLTVL.

The count of this clone is one. The rearrangement uses TRBV10-3 and TRBJ1-6, with D unclear. Between the trimmed V and J ends, which lost 5 bases and 5 bases, there was a span of 13 bases. Germline CDR1 is ENHRY and CDR2 is SYGVKD. This CDR3 has 15 amino acids. This CDR3 reads CAISPDRVDNSPLHF. In DNA form, the CDR3 reads TGTGCCATCAGTCCCGATAGGGTAGATAATTCACCCCTCCACTTT.

The gene calls are TRBV5-8 and TRBJ1-1; 7 bases fit TRBD1. Looked up from germline, CDR1 is SGHTS and CDR2 is YDEGEE. This CDR3 is 14 amino acids long. The J segment lost 3 bases and the V segment lost 4 bases, leaving 6 bases of the junction unmatched. This CDR3 reads CASSIKGADTEAFF. CDR3 nucleotide sequence: TGTGCCAGCAGCATCAAGGGGGCGGACACTGAAGCTTTCTTT.

The chain carries TRBV28 and TRBJ1-2, with D unclear. Trimming removed 7 bases at V and 3 bases at J, with 6 bases between. Germline V gene data show CDR1 as MDHEN and CDR2 as SYDVKM. There are 11 residues in the CDR3. The CDR3 DNA reads as TGTGCCAGCACCGGGGACTATGGCTACACCTTC. It encodes CASTGDYGYTF.

The chain employs TRBV7-9 and TRBJ1-1; 11 nucleotides match TRBD1. J gave up 0 bases and V 5 bases, and 5 bases lay outside the gene matches. CDR3 length equals 16 residues. CDR1 is SEHNR and CDR2 is FQNEAQ in the germline V gene (reference sequence). The CDR3 DNA reads as TGTGCCAGCAGCCTTAGGACAGGGGGCTTGAACACTGAAGCTTTCTTT. This codes for CASSLRTGGLNTEAFF.

The chain employs TRBV6-1 and TRBJ2-5; no clear D gene. The germline V and J ends were trimmed by 2 bases and 2 bases, with 12 bases remaining between them. CDR1 is MNHNS, CDR2 SASEGT, per germline. This CDR3 has 15 residues. The CDR3 DNA is TGTGCCAGCAGTGAATCACGTGCCATACAAGAGACCCAGTACTTC. It yields the protein CASSESRAIQETQYF.

The J gene is TRBJ1-5, the V gene TRBV27; D is undetermined. Trimming left V 3 bases short and J 1 base short, with 7 bases between. The V gene's germline CDR1 is MNHEY and CDR2 SMNVEV (reference sequence). The CDR3 is 14 amino acids. This CDR3 is CASSFSRSNQPQHF. DNA of the CDR3: TGTGCCAGCAGTTTTAGCCGGAGCAATCAGCCCCAGCATTTT.

The V and J genes are TRBV6-1 and TRBJ2-7; D gene uncertain. Germline V gene data show CDR1 as MNHNS and CDR2 as SASEGT. Trimming took off 0 bases at V and 4 bases at J, with 4 bases between the two ends. The CDR3 runs 12 residues. The chain's CDR3 is CASSEADYEQYF. As DNA, the CDR3 is TGTGCCAGCAGTGAAGCTGATTACGAGCAGTACTTC.

The CDR3 DNA reads TGCAGCGTTGGTCAAGGGGACACCATATATTTT. This sequence encodes CSVGQGDTIYF. The rearrangement uses TRBV29-1 and TRBJ1-3; D may be TRBD1 (5 bases). CDR1 SQVTM and CDR2 ANQGSEA come from the germline V gene. V gave up 4 bases and J gave up 8 bases, with 9 bases separating them. This CDR3 region has 11 residues.

The chain has TRBV7-8 and TRBJ1-5; 7 nucleotides line up with TRBD1. Germline V CDR1 and CDR2: SGHVS, FQNEAQ. V shed 2 bases and J 7 bases; nucleotides not matched to a gene: 5. CDR3 size: 14 residues. The CDR3 DNA sequence: TGTGCCAGCAGCTTAATGAAGGGACAGCAGCCCCAGCATTTT. This translates into CASSLMKGQQPQHF. The variable domain in full, with the rest retrieved from reference TRBV7-8 and TRBJ1-5, is GAGVSQSPRYKVAKRGQDVALRCDPISGHVSLFWYQQALGQGPEFLTYFQNEAQLDKSGLPSDRFFAERPEGSVSTLKIQRTQQEDSAVYLCASSLMKGQQPQHFGDGTRLSIL.

The chain carries TRBV9 and TRBJ1-5; D is ambiguous. This CDR3 has 14 amino acids. Trimming stripped 4 bases from V and 3 bases from J, with 11 bases between. Germline V gene sequence: CDR1 SGDLS, CDR2 YYNGEE. The CDR3 sequence is CASSLDGLNQPQHF. CDR3 sequence (DNA): TGTGCCAGCAGCCTTGACGGGCTCAATCAGCCCCAGCATTTT.

This chain joins TRBV30 and TRBJ1-2; no definite D call. With 1 base removed from V and 2 bases from J, the gap between germline ends came to 8 bases. Germline loops: CDR1 GTSNPN, CDR2 SVGIG (reference sequence). The CDR3 has 13 amino acids. The CDR3 DNA follows: TGTGCCTGGAGTGGGGTGGACAACTATGGCTACACCTTC. Its translation: CAWSGVDNYGYTF.

The J gene is TRBJ2-5, the V gene TRBV6-1; 10 positions agree with TRBD1. Germline CDR1 is MNHNS and CDR2 is SASEGT. The CDR3 is 17 amino acids. With V trimmed by 3 bases and J by 7 bases, 14 bases remained unmatched. The CDR3 here is CASSDHPGGTGVATQYF. DNA for the CDR3: TGTGCCAGCAGTGACCATCCTGGCGGGACAGGGGTAGCGACCCAGTACTTC.

This clone was seen only once. The chain has TRBV5-1 and TRBJ1-3; D remains ambiguous. The CDR3 contains 13 residues. The V end lost 5 bases, the J end lost 0 bases, and 6 bases lay between the germline ends. Germline V gene lookup returns CDR1 SGHRS and CDR2 YFSETQ. This chain's CDR3 is CASRESSGNTIYF. CDR3 nucleotides: TGCGCCAGCAGGGAGAGCTCTGGAAACACCATATATTTT.

The rearrangement joins TRBV5-1 to TRBJ2-6; D ambiguous. This CDR3 comprises 14 residues. In germline, CDR1 is SGHRS, CDR2 YFSETQ. Trimming pared 3 bases from V and 0 bases from J, leaving 4 bases between. This CDR3 is CASSSNSGANVLTF. The CDR3 region has the DNA TGCGCCAGCAGCTCAAACTCTGGGGCCAACGTCCTGACTTTC. The variable domain in full, completed from reference TRBV5-1 and TRBJ2-6, reads KAGVTQTPRYLIKTRGQQVTLSCSPISGHRSVSWYQQTPGQGLQFLFEYFSETQRNKGNFPGRFSGRQFSNSRSEMNVSTLELGDSALYLCASSSNSGANVLTFGAGSRLTVL.

The chain links TRBV5-8 to TRBJ1-1; D remains ambiguous. Germline CDR1 is SGHTS and CDR2 is YDEGEE. The CDR3 has 15 residues. The V end lost 0 bases, the J end lost 4 bases, and 13 bases lay between the germline ends. The chain's CDR3 is CASSLGTYRGTEAFF. The CDR3 region has the DNA TGTGCCAGCAGCTTGGGTACGTACCGGGGCACTGAAGCTTTCTTT.

CDR3 bases: TGTGCCAGCATGGACAGGAATAATCAGCCCCAGCATTTT. This encodes CASMDRNNQPQHF. The J gene is TRBJ1-5, the V gene TRBV6-6; 7 bases map to TRBD1. J lost 4 bases, V lost 7 bases, and 4 bases had no gene match. Per germline, CDR1 MNHNY and CDR2 SVGAGI (reference sequence). The CDR3 has 13 amino acids.

The chain uses TRBV5-1 and TRBJ1-1; 9 bases agree with TRBD1. The junction had 10 bases not matched to a gene; V was cut back by 4 bases and J by 3 bases. The CDR3 is 16 residues long. CDR1 and CDR2 (germline): SGHRS, YFSETQ. CDR3 protein: CASSTSGTGLYTEAFF. DNA of the CDR3: TGCGCCAGCAGCACATCCGGGACAGGGTTGTACACTGAAGCTTTCTTT.

The chain links TRBV5-6 to TRBJ2-5; TRBD1 matches 10 bases. The CDR3 has 15 amino acids. After removal of 2 bases from V and 3 bases from J, the junction contained 4 bases not matched to a gene. CDR1 SGHDT and CDR2 YYEEEE come from the germline V gene. Here the CDR3 reads CASSLAGQGKETQYF. The CDR3 region has the DNA TGTGCCAGCAGCTTAGCGGGACAGGGGAAAGAGACCCAGTACTTC.

CDR3 amino acids: CASSLVGLAGGYTYEQYF. As DNA, the CDR3 is TGTGCCAGCAGCTTAGTAGGGCTAGCGGGGGGCTACACCTACGAGCAGTACTTC. The gene calls are TRBV7-6 and TRBJ2-7; TRBD2 matches at 11 bases. Per the germline V gene, CDR1 is SGHVS and CDR2 is FNYEAQ. V was pared by 1 base and J by 2 bases, with 10 bases of the junction left unmatched. The length of the CDR3 is 18 residues. Drawing the rest from reference TRBV7-6 and TRBJ2-7, the complete variable domain is GAGVSQSPRYKVTKRGQDVALRCDPISGHVSLYWYRQALGQGPEFLTYFNYEAQQDKSGLPNDRFSAERPEGSISTLTIQRTEQRDSAMYRCASSLVGLAGGYTYEQYFGPGTRLTVT.

The J gene is TRBJ1-5, the V gene TRBV6-5, with a possible D match to TRBD1 (6 bases). Per the germline V gene, CDR1 is MNHEY and CDR2 is SVGAGI. Trimming took off 5 bases at V and 3 bases at J, with 11 bases between the two ends. The CDR3 totals 14 residues. The CDR3 sequence: CASSTTGYNQPQHF. CDR3 DNA: TGTGCCAGCAGTACAACAGGGTACAATCAGCCCCAGCATTTT.

The chain employs TRBV6-5 and TRBJ2-3, with a possible D match to TRBD1 (6 bases). The CDR3 loop spans 11 amino acids. The germline V gene has CDR1 MNHEY and CDR2 SVGAGI. V shed 8 bases and J shed 8 bases, with 11 bases lying between them. The CDR3 bases are TGTGCCAGCGGGGGCGCTTCTACGCAGTATTTT. Its translation: CASGGASTQYF.